Presented here are 16 T cell receptor beta chains from one specimen sequenced in a study of shared clonotypes between healthy human individuals. This table comes from immunoSEQ multiplex PCR, and its TCRdb copy is limited to in-frame clones, with some not included. Of 2,500,000 or so clones in the sample, roughly nine tenths were seen once. Sample: naive CD4+ T cells sorted from blood. Subset reported: CD45RA+ positively selected. The receptor source for this set is a man younger than 30 in good health.

Concerning this clone: This specimen includes other DNA sequences encoding the same CDR3. The genes are TRBV7-9 and TRBJ2-7, with TRBD2 as a possible D gene (7 bases). The germline CDR1 and CDR2 sequences are SEHNR and FQNEAQ (reference sequence). This CDR3 contains 15 residues. Trimming took off 5 bases at V and 0 bases at J, with 14 bases between the two ends. CDR3: CASSPGGGSSYEQYF. CDR3 nucleotides: TGTGCCAGCAGCCCGGGGGGCGGGAGCTCCTACGAGCAGTACTTC.

Notes on this clone: Distinct nucleotide sequences in the sample also encode this CDR3. The V call is TRBV11-3, the J call TRBJ2-5; no clear D gene. The CDR3 spans 12 residues. The germline gives CDR1 SGHNT, CDR2 YENEEA. V lost 3 bases and J 5 bases, leaving 7 bases between the germline ends. This CDR3 reads CASSLQGETQYF. In nucleotides, the CDR3 is TGTGCCAGCAGCTTGCAAGGGGAGACCCAGTACTTC.

The chain is built from TRBV6-1 and TRBJ2-7; 7 nucleotides match TRBD2. This CDR3 contains 13 residues. The germline V gene encodes CDR1 MNHNS and CDR2 SASEGT. After removal of 3 bases from V and 4 bases from J, the junction contained 3 bases not matched to a gene. Here the CDR3 reads CASSDIAGYEQYF. CDR3 DNA: TGTGCCAGCAGTGATATAGCGGGTTACGAGCAGTACTTC.

Details on this clone: This specimen includes other DNA sequences encoding the same CDR3. J is TRBJ2-2 and V is TRBV10-3, with D unclear. CDR1 and CDR2 (germline): ENHRY, SYGVKD. The CDR3 consists of 12 residues. The germline V and J ends were trimmed by 5 bases and 2 bases, with 3 bases remaining between them. The CDR3 sequence: CAISPNTGELFF. The CDR3 bases are TGTGCCATCAGTCCTAACACCGGGGAGCTGTTTTTT.

The chain carries TRBV7-6 and TRBJ2-5, with D perhaps matching TRBD1 (7 bases). There are 13 residues in the CDR3. Per germline, CDR1 SGHVS and CDR2 FNYEAQ. Trimming pared 8 bases from V and 2 bases from J, leaving 12 bases between. Here the CDR3 reads CASAAGQQETQYF. In nucleotides, the CDR3 is TGTGCCAGCGCCGCGGGACAGCAAGAGACCCAGTACTTC.

This clone was seen only a few times. The chain combines TRBV19 with TRBJ1-6, with TRBD1 identical over 9 bases. CDR3 length: 20 residues. Trimming took 8 bases from V and 0 from J; bases not matched to a gene: 17. Germline CDR1 and CDR2: LNHDA and SQIVND (reference sequence). The CDR3 here is CASPTLTGTGFPSYNSPLHF. CDR3 DNA sequence: TGTGCCAGTCCAACCTTAACCGGGACAGGGTTCCCCTCCTATAATTCACCCCTCCACTTT. The whole variable domain, filled in from reference TRBV19 and TRBJ1-6, reads DGGITQSPKYLFRKEGQNVTLSCEQNLNHDAMYWYRQDPGQGLRLIYYSQIVNDFQKGDIAEGYSVSREKKESFPLTVTSAQKNPTAFYLCASPTLTGTGFPSYNSPLHFGNGTRLTVT.

On this clone itself: The identical CDR3 is also encoded by other nucleotide sequences in the sample. The chain combines TRBV19 with TRBJ1-5; D may be TRBD1 (6 bases). Germline assignment: CDR1 LNHDA and CDR2 SQIVND (reference sequence). This CDR3 contains 14 residues. With 6 bases removed from V and 2 bases from J, the gap between germline ends came to 11 bases. The CDR3 DNA is TGTGCCAGTAGCCTACAGGGAGGCAATCAGCCCCAGCATTTT. Translated, it gives CASSLQGGNQPQHF.

This clone has a single count. This specimen includes other DNA sequences encoding the same CDR3. The J gene is TRBJ1-1, the V gene TRBV7-2; perhaps TRBD1 as D (6 bases). V dropped 5 bases and J dropped 0 bases, with 10 bases sitting between them. This CDR3 region has 14 residues. Germline V lookup: CDR1 SGHTA, CDR2 FQGNSA. The CDR3 nucleotides are TGTGCCAGCAGCCCGAGACAGGTGAACACTGAAGCTTTCTTT. It encodes CASSPRQVNTEAFF.

This clone is a singleton in its sample. J is TRBJ1-1 and V is TRBV29-1; D is undetermined. CDR1 is SQVTM and CDR2 is ANQGSEA in the germline V gene. V lost 2 bases to trimming and J lost 4 bases, with 8 bases between them. The CDR3 spans 12 residues. CDR3 protein: CSVERASTEAFF. The DNA of the CDR3 is TGCAGCGTTGAACGGGCTTCCACTGAAGCTTTCTTT. Using reference TRBV29-1 and TRBJ1-1 for the parts outside the CDR3, the full variable domain is SAVISQKPSRDICQRGTSLTIQCQVDSQVTMMFWYRQQPGQSLTLIATANQGSEATYESGFVIDKFPISRPNLTFSTLTVSNMSPEDSSIYLCSVERASTEAFFGQGTRLTVV.

This sequence joins TRBV11-2 and TRBJ2-6; D not resolved. Germline V gene data show CDR1 as SGHAT and CDR2 as FQNNGV. This CDR3 contains 14 residues. V was shortened by 3 bases and J by 3 bases, with 6 bases between the two germline ends. DNA for the CDR3: TGTGCCAGCAGCTTTAAAGGTGGGGCCAACGTCCTGACTTTC. Its translation is CASSFKGGANVLTF.

This chain uses TRBV2 with TRBJ2-7; 7 bases map to TRBD1. CDR3 length equals 13 residues. V was clipped by 7 bases and J by 2 bases; unmatched bases: 5. Germline lookup yields CDR1 SNHLY and CDR2 FYNNEI. In DNA form, the CDR3 reads TGTGCCAGCATCCGGGACAGTGCCTACGAGCAGTACTTC. Protein sequence: CASIRDSAYEQYF.

To note about this clone: Different DNA sequences within this sample yield the same CDR3. The J gene is TRBJ2-7, the V gene TRBV5-1; D is unclear. Germline V gives CDR1 SGHRS, CDR2 YFSETQ. The CDR3 has 11 amino acids. The V gene lost 2 bases and the J gene lost 3 bases, with 3 bases spanning the gap. The CDR3 DNA sequence: TGCGCCAGCAGCTTAAACTACGAGCAGTACTTC. Its translation is CASSLNYEQYF.

Comments on this clone: Other DNA sequences within the sample encode an identical CDR3. The rearrangement links TRBV14 to TRBJ1-2, with unresolved D. V lost 0 bases and J 4 bases, leaving 6 bases between the germline ends. The CDR3 is made up of 13 amino acids. The germline CDR1 and CDR2 sequences are SGHDN and FVKESK. CDR3 nucleotide sequence: TGTGCCAGCAGCCAAGACACTTCCTATGGCTACACCTTC. Translating it yields CASSQDTSYGYTF. Looking up the rest from reference TRBV14 and TRBJ1-2 gives the full variable domain: EAGVTQFPSHSVIEKGQTVTLRCDPISGHDNLYWYRRVMGKEIKFLLHFVKESKQDESGMPNNRFLAERTGGTYSTLKVQPAELEDSGVYFCASSQDTSYGYTFGSGTRLTVV.

In the case of this clone: Other DNA sequences from this sample encode an identical CDR3 as well. The rearrangement uses TRBV7-9 and TRBJ2-3; perhaps D is TRBD1 or TRBD2 (5 bases each). The CDR3 contains 16 residues. Trimming removed 0 bases from V and 0 bases from J, with 10 bases in between. The germline CDR1 and CDR2 sequences are SEHNR and FQNEAQ (reference sequence). The DNA for the CDR3 is TGTGCCAGCAGCTTAGCGGGGACCACTAGCACAGATACGCAGTATTTT. It codes for CASSLAGTTSTDTQYF.

The chain links TRBV18 to TRBJ1-6, with 7 bases aligning to TRBD1. Trimming at V came to 2 bases and at J to 7 bases, leaving 5 bases not matched to a gene. The CDR3 loop spans 15 amino acids. Per the germline V gene, CDR1 is KGHSH and CDR2 is LQKENI. CDR3 bases: TGTGCCAGCTCACCAAGGGGGCAGCCCAATTCACCCCTCCACTTT. This sequence encodes CASSPRGQPNSPLHF.

V is TRBV19 and J is TRBJ1-5; 8 bases are a match to TRBD1. The V gene's germline CDR1 is LNHDA and CDR2 SQIVND (reference sequence). V was clipped by 3 bases and J by 0 bases; unmatched bases: 4. The CDR3 runs 16 residues. CDR3 sequence (DNA): TGTGCCAGTAGTATGCAGGGGGCAAATAGCAATCAGCCCCAGCATTTT. It specifies CASSMQGANSNQPQHF.